The clone carrying this TCR beta chain was seen a handful of times. The data derive from a study of T-cell reconstitution after alpha-beta-depleted transplantation in children. This CDR3 has 13 residues. With 5 bases clipped from V and 5 bases from J, the junction kept 5 bases outside the gene matches. CDR1 and CDR2 (germline): SSHAT, FNYEAQ (reference sequence). The TCRbeta library was prepared with unique molecular identifiers. Using its own MiXCR run on the PCR reads, TCRdb lists one record per CDR3 protein. The sample yields around 500,000 distinct CDR3 sequences, 12% seen once. This TCR was recovered from a human donor who donated a stem cell graft to a child with combined immunodeficiency. The input for sequencing was PBMCs from the stem cell graft donor, taken from the stem cell graft. The chain employs TRBV7-7 and TRBJ2-7; 8 nucleotides align to TRBD2. This chain's CDR3 is CASSPGGPNEQYF. CDR3 DNA sequence: TGTGCCAGCAGCCCGGGAGGGCCGAACGAGCAGTACTTC.